These T cell receptor beta chains were read from a single sample in a study of blood T cell repertoires in COVID-19. Data came from immunoSEQ multiplex PCR; TCRdb stores just in-frame clones and leaves some out. This sample carries about 59,000 clones, approximately 81% of them seen once, and the ten largest clones take 25% to 35%. Sequencing was carried out using peripheral blood. These TCRs come from a woman of 80 years or more with active or convalescent COVID-19. CDR3s include the opening cysteine and the closing phenylalanine or tryptophan. Fields, in order: CDR3 length, J gene, V gene, D gene, clone size, CDR3 protein, CDR3 DNA. A D gene is named only where the DNA matches it firmly. Only part of the rows carry a size: once, few, many, or a class if the clone is expanded.

13,TRBJ1-1,TRBV12-3/TRBV12-4,.,few,CASSLGGTAEAFF,TGTGCCAGCAGTTTAGGTGGCACAGCTGAAGCTTTCTTT
14,TRBJ1-1,TRBV13,TRBD1,.,CASSLVTGASEAFF,TGTGCCAGCAGCTTAGTGACAGGGGCTTCTGAAGCTTTCTTT
17,TRBJ2-7,TRBV5-1,TRBD2,.,CASSVGLAGAFSYEQYF,TGCGCCAGCAGCGTAGGACTAGCGGGGGCCTTCTCCTACGAGCAGTACTTC
13,TRBJ2-5,TRBV5-1,.,.,CASSLGGHETQYF,TGCGCCAGCAGCTTAGGAGGGCATGAGACCCAGTACTTC
15,TRBJ1-1,TRBV18,TRBD1,.,CASSPRTGIHTEAFF,TGTGCCAGCTCACCCAGGACAGGGATACACACTGAAGCTTTCTTT
10,TRBJ1-1,TRBV23-1,.,.,CASRSEEAFF,TGCGCCAGCAGGAGTGAAGAAGCTTTCTTT
15,TRBJ2-1,TRBV7-2,TRBD1,.,CASSLGQGTYNEQFF,TGTGCCAGCAGCCTCGGACAGGGAACCTACAATGAGCAGTTCTTC
18,TRBJ1-4,TRBV3-1/TRBV3-2,TRBD1,.,CASSQDPTGVATNEKLFF,TGTGCCAGCAGCCAAGACCCCACAGGGGTTGCAACTAATGAAAAACTGTTTTTT
15,TRBJ2-7,TRBV13,TRBD2,.,CASSSVRGLAYEQYF,TGTGCCAGCAGCTCGGTACGGGGACTAGCATACGAGCAGTACTTC
15,TRBJ2-2,TRBV19,TRBD2,.,CASSFGLAGAGELFF,TGTGCCAGTAGTTTTGGACTAGCGGGGGCCGGGGAGCTGTTTTTT